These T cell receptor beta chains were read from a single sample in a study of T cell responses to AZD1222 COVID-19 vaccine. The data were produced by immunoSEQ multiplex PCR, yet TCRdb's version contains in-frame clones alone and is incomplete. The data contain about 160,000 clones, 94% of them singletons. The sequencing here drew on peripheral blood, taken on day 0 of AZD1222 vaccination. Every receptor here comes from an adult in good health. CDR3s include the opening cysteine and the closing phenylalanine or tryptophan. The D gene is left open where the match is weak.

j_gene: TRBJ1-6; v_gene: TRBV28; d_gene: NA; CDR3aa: CASILGGGTNSPLHF
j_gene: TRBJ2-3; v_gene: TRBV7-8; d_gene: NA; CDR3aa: CASSLGFPGTDTQYF
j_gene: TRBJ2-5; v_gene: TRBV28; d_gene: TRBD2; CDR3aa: CASSIRGGPQETQYF
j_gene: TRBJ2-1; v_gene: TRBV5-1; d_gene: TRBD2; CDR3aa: CASSAPSGITYNEQFF
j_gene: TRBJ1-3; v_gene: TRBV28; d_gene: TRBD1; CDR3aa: CASSNPTGTGNTIYF
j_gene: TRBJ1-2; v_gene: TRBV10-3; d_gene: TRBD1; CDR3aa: CAISPQGAGYTF
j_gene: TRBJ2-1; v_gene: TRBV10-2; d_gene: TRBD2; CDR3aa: CASRTAGGPSNEQFF
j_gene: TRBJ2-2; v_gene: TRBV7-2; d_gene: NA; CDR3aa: CASSLRGTGELFF
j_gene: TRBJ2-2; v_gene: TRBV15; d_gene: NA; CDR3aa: CATSREGKGWGDTGELFF
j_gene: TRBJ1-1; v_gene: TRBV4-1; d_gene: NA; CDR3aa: CASSRGAGTPEAFF
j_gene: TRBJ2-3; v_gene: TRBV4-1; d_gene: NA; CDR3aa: CASSQVGASTDTQYF
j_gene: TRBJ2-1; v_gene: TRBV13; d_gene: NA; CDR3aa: CASSSLSSRGSYNEQFF
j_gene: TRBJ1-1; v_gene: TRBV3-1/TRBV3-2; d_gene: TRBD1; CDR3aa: CASSSTGLGTEAFF
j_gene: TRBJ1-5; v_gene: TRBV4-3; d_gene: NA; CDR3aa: CASSLGLGNQPQHF
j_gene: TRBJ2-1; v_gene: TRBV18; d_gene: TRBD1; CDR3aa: CASSPPTGPGQAGVEQFF
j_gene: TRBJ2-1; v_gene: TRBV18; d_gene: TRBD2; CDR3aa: CASSPLSGSYNEQFF
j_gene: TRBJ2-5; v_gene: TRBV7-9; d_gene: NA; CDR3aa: CASSLATARYQETQYF
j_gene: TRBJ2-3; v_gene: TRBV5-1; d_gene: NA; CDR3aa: CASSRTDTQYF
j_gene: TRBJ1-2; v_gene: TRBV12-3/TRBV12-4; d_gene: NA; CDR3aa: CASSQRSGGYTF
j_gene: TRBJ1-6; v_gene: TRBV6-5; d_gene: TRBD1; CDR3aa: CASSRQGKSNSPLHF
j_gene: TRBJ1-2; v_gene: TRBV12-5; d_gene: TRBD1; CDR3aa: CASAPDRNYGYTF
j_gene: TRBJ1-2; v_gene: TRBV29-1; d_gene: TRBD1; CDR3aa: CSVEWIQGARGYTF
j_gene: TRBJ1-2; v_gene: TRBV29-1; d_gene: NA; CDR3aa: CSVEEGSQRGYGYTF
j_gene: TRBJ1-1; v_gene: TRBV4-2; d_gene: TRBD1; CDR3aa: CASSQDGRGDAEAFF
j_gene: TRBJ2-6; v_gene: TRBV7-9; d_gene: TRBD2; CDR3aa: CASSVRLGAGTNGANVLTF
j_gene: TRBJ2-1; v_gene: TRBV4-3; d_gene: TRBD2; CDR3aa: CASSQGISGRGIPENEQFF
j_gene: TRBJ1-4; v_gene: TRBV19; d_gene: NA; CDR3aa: CASSTRQAPGEKLFF
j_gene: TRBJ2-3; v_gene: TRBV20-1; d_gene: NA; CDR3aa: CSASKRSTDTQYF
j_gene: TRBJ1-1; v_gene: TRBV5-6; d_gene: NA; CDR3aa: CASSLDPGVRNTEAFF
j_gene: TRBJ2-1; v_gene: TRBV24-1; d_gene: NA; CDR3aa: CATSDASPSSYNEQFF
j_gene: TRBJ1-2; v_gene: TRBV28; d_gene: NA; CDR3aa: CASSLLTGGYGYTF
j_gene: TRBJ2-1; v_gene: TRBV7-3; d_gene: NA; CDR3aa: CASSLSSSYNEQFF
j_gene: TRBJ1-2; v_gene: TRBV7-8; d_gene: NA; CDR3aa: CASSLSGRDYGYTF
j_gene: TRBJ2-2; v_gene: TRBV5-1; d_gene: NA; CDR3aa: CASSAGQNANTGELFF
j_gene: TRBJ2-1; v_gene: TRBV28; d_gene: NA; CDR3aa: CASYGAIPYNEQFF
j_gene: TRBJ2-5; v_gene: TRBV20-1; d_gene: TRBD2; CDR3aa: CSASLGLAGQQETQYF
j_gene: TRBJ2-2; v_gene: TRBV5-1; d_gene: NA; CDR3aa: CASSVSGSAELFF
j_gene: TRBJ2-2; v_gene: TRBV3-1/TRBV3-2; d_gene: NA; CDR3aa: CASSPLLLTPGQNTGELFF
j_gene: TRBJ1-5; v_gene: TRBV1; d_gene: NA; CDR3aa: CTSSQSSGVRGNQPQHF